The 3 T cell receptor beta chains reported below all come from one sample, sequenced in a study of blood T cells in healthy people across ages. A sample-barcoded 5' primer and a J-beta primer mix were used in a second PCR of roughly 7 to 11 cycles. One entry per CDR3 protein results from TCRdb running MiXCR on the 5' RACE reads. This sample carries more than 1.4 million distinct CDR3 sequences, 42% of them seen once, and the ten largest clones take 7% to 9.5%. The sequencing sample was made of blood. The receptor set was obtained from a woman in her late teens or twenties in good health.

The chain has TRBV6-6 and TRBJ2-5; 14 nucleotides line up with TRBD2. CDR3 length equals 16 residues. With V trimmed by 6 bases and J by 6 bases, 9 bases remained unmatched. Germline CDR1 and CDR2: MNHNY and SVGAGI (reference sequence). This chain's CDR3 is CASRVTSGGAPKTQYF. The CDR3 DNA follows: TGTGCCAGCAGAGTGACTAGCGGGGGGGCTCCAAAGACCCAGTACTTC.

For the CDR3, the DNA is TGTGCCATCAGGGACCCTCCGGCGAATGAAAAACTGTTTTTT. Translation gives CAIRDPPANEKLFF. V gene TRBV10-3 combines with J gene TRBJ1-4, with D unresolved. Germline-derived CDR1 and CDR2 are ENHRY and SYGVKD. The CDR3 has 14 amino acids. The V end lost 6 bases, the J end lost 5 bases, and 13 bases lay between the germline ends.

The chain links TRBV28 to TRBJ2-7, with TRBD2 as a possible D gene (7 bases). Germline V CDR1 and CDR2: MDHEN, SYDVKM. V shed 3 bases and J shed 4 bases, with 16 bases lying between them. CDR3 length equals 15 residues. The CDR3 DNA reads TGTGCCAGCAGTTTCGGTGACAGGACTAGTTACGAGCAGTACTTC. Translation gives CASSFGDRTSYEQYF.